The next 5 T cell receptor beta chains were all read from a single sample in a study of vaccination and CD4 T cells after COVID-19. CD4+ T cells that had been cultured provided DNA sequenced with the Oncomine TCR Beta short-read assay. TCRdb reprocessed the PCR reads via MiXCR and lists one record per CDR3 protein. The table has approximately 22,000 distinct CDR3 sequences, 42% seen once. The time point here: late sampling 161 to 241 days after vaccination in three convalescent patients. Sample treatment: roughly ten-day PBMC culture with coronavirus spike peptide pools or control peptides (ViraFEST assay). Their antigens are not known. Here the sequenced sample was CD4+ T cells from blood, cultured in vitro, taken about 7 months after SARS-CoV-2 vaccination. These receptors all stem from a human donor who had recovered from COVID-19.

V gene TRBV20-1 combines with J gene TRBJ2-7; a weak D match, TRBD2 (6 bases). CDR1 and CDR2 from the germline V gene are DFQATT and SNEGSKA (reference sequence). Trimming took 0 bases from V and 4 from J, leaving 13 bases between them. This CDR3 comprises 14 residues. The CDR3 spells CSARDRRDFYEQYF. As DNA, the CDR3 is TGCAGTGCTAGAGATCGGCGGGATTTTTACGAGCAGTACTTC.

There are a few counts of this clonotype. This chain connects TRBV29-1 to TRBJ2-7; weak D call: TRBD2 (5 bases). V lost 3 bases and J 6 bases, leaving 15 bases between the germline ends. Germline V CDR1 and CDR2: SQVTM, ANQGSEA. The CDR3 runs to 13 residues. The CDR3 spells CSVEGPGYLEQYF. The CDR3 bases are TGCAGCGTTGAGGGCCCGGGGTACCTCGAGCAGTACTTC.

By share, this clonotype counts as large. This chain links TRBV6-1 with TRBJ2-3; no reliable D call. V was trimmed by 6 bases and J by 2 bases, leaving 6 bases between them. CDR1 is MNHNS, CDR2 SASEGT, per germline. The CDR3 sequence is 12 residues long. CDR3 residues: CASRAPTDTQYF. In DNA, the CDR3 is TGTGCCAGCAGAGCCCCCACAGATACGCAGTATTTT.

The J gene is TRBJ2-5, the V gene TRBV15; D remains unclear. Per germline, CDR1 LNHNV and CDR2 YYDKDF (reference sequence). The CDR3 sequence is 13 residues long. Trimming shortened V by 3 bases and J by 4 bases, and 9 bases separated the two germline ends. The chain's CDR3 is CATSSPSIETQYF. DNA of the CDR3: TGTGCCACCAGCAGCCCCTCAATAGAGACCCAGTACTTC.

CDR3 protein: CRPSGNYNEQFF. The CDR3, as DNA: TGCAGGCCTAGCGGGAACTACAATGAGCAGTTCTTC. The chain is built from TRBV20-1 and TRBJ2-1, with 9 nucleotides matching TRBD2. Germline lookup yields CDR1 DFQATT and CDR2 SNEGSKA (reference sequence). The CDR3 has 12 amino acids.